This T cell receptor beta chain was sequenced for a study of shared clonotypes between healthy human individuals. Study-level results: It was the non-shared clonotypes that had lower generation probabilities than clonotypes shared by all four donors. Expectations were that clonotype sharing among donors would be affected by sequencing depth.

V lost 0 bases and J 3 bases, leaving 7 bases between the germline ends. The germline V gene encodes CDR1 SGHDT and CDR2 YYEEEE. The CDR3 has 13 residues. Turning to this clone: Its antigen is not identified. Other DNA sequences in this specimen translate into the identical CDR3.

Terminally differentiated effector memory CD45RA+ cells were left out of the naive CD8 fraction, which was CD45RO-negative and positively selected for CCR7. Original methodology: ImmunoSEQ output lacked quality scores and full-length reads, limiting matched filtering. The method was immunoSEQ multiplex PCR; TCRdb's version includes in-frame clones alone and lacks a portion of them. For V, J and clone size, that table is used; D and trimming come from the DNA. This repertoire shows about 680,000 clones, roughly nine tenths found once; its top ten account for about 24%. This clonotype originated in a young man in good health. The genes are TRBV5-6 and TRBJ2-7; D gene ambiguous. Sample: naive CD8+ T cells sorted from blood. Here the CDR3 reads CASSLGDFYEQYF. The DNA of the CDR3 is TGTGCCAGCAGCTTGGGCGACTTCTACGAGCAGTACTTC.